One and the same sample provided the 15 T cell receptor beta chains below, sequenced in a study of blood T cell repertoires in COVID-19. Measured with immunoSEQ multiplex PCR; TCRdb has only the in-frame clones, and not every one. The sample lists approximately 100,000 clones, about 90% seen once, with 6.2% in the top ten. Source material: peripheral blood. These receptors were taken from a human donor in a cohort sampled during active COVID-19.

J is TRBJ1-5 and V is TRBV3-1 (or the pseudogene TRBV3-2); D remains unclear. Looked up from germline, CDR1 is LGHDT and CDR2 is YNNKEL (reference sequence). Between the trimmed V and J ends, which lost 0 bases and 10 bases, there was a span of 10 bases. CDR3 length equals 13 residues. The CDR3 nucleotides are TGTGCCAGCAGCCAAGATTACCGGAGTCCCCAGCATTTT. Translation: CASSQDYRSPQHF.

The rearrangement joins TRBV4-1 to TRBJ2-2; D gene unclear. The CDR3 is 18 residues long. Trimming took off 0 bases at V and 1 base at J, with 15 bases between the two ends. The germline V gene encodes CDR1 MGHRA and CDR2 YSYEKL. The CDR3: CASSQEMSRPLNTGELFF. CDR3 coding DNA: TGCGCCAGCAGCCAAGAAATGAGCAGGCCGTTGAACACCGGGGAGCTGTTTTTT.

This clone has only a few counts. This chain uses TRBV7-9 with TRBJ2-7, with TRBD2 identical over 10 bases. Germline trimming cut 1 base from V and 6 bases from J; bases unmatched to any gene: 3. Germline V gives CDR1 SEHNR, CDR2 FQNEAQ (reference sequence). The CDR3 length is 14 residues. CDR3 sequence reads: CASSLVTSGREQYF. CDR3 bases: TGTGCCAGCAGCTTAGTGACTAGCGGGCGCGAGCAGTACTTC.

The chain carries TRBV12-3 or TRBV12-4 and TRBJ1-1; possible D gene TRBD1, 6 bases. The V gene lost 7 bases and the J gene lost 4 bases, with 13 bases spanning the gap. The CDR3 is 13 amino acids. The DNA for the CDR3 is TGTGCCAGCACCCTACAGGGCCCCACTGAAGCTTTCTTT. Translated: CASTLQGPTEAFF.

The sample holds one count of this clone. This rearrangement joins TRBV7-9 to TRBJ1-2; 9 bases align to TRBD1. This CDR3 has 15 residues. V dropped 5 bases and J dropped 3; count of bases not matched to a gene: 7. Looked up from germline, CDR1 is SEHNR and CDR2 is FQNEAQ (reference sequence). CDR3 DNA sequence: TGTGCCAGCAGCCAACGGACAGGGGATTACTATGGCTACACCTTC. Amino acid sequence: CASSQRTGDYYGYTF.

The V gene is TRBV10-3, the J gene TRBJ2-3; perhaps TRBD2 as D (5 bases). The ends were cut back, 8 bases at V and 7 bases at J, with 31 bases in the middle. Germline V gene data show CDR1 as ENHRY and CDR2 as SYGVKD. The CDR3 length is 18 residues. The CDR3 nucleotides read TGTGCCATCTCGACTGTGGTGGAATCACTAGGGAGCACCTATACGCAGTATTTT. This sequence encodes CAISTVVESLGSTYTQYF.

V gene TRBV12-3 or TRBV12-4 combines with J gene TRBJ1-2; D call uncertain. The CDR3 is made up of 13 amino acids. Trimming removed 3 bases from V and 6 bases from J, with 11 bases in between. In nucleotides, the CDR3 is TGTGCCAGCAGTTTTTCAGGCGGGGATGGCTACACCTTC. This translates into CASSFSGGDGYTF.

The rearrangement links TRBV7-3 to TRBJ2-1, with 8 positions matching TRBD2. V gave up 5 bases and J gave up 7 bases; unmatched junction bases: 13. The CDR3 is 16 residues long. Germline-derived CDR1 and CDR2 are SGHTA and FQGTGA. The CDR3 here is CASSLGNGRAGNEQFF. The CDR3 nucleotides are TGTGCCAGCAGCCTGGGGAACGGGAGGGCCGGGAATGAGCAGTTCTTC.

The CDR3 sequence: CASSTRGLPYNSPLHF. DNA of the CDR3: TGTGCCAGTAGTACGAGAGGGTTGCCCTATAATTCACCCCTCCACTTT. V is TRBV19 and J is TRBJ1-6; D remains unclear. V was pared by 4 bases and J by 2 bases, with 12 bases between. This CDR3 region has 16 residues. Germline CDR1 is LNHDA and CDR2 is SQIVND (reference sequence).

The chain employs TRBV10-2 and TRBJ1-1, with 9 positions matching TRBD1. The CDR3 runs 16 residues. CDR1 WSHSY and CDR2 SAAADI come from the germline V gene. V lost 5 bases to trimming and J lost 5 bases; unmatched junction nucleotides: 12. CDR3 nucleotides: TGCGCCAGCAGTACCACCGACAGGGGGGGTGGGACTGAAGCTTTCTTT. This translates into CASSTTDRGGGTEAFF.

The V and J genes are TRBV2 and TRBJ2-5; D possibly corresponds to TRBD1 (6 bases). Germline CDR1 is SNHLY and CDR2 is FYNNEI. V lost 11 bases and J lost 5, with 18 bases in between. This CDR3 is built from 13 residues. Here the CDR3 reads CAAGSLDRETQYF. DNA of the CDR3: TGTGCCGCCGGCAGCCTCGACAGGGAGACCCAGTACTTC.

V is TRBV7-3 and J is TRBJ1-1; 8 bases are shared with TRBD1. This CDR3 region has 12 residues. Losses at the gene ends were 5 bases for V and 10 bases for J; bases not matched to a gene: 6. Germline-derived CDR1 and CDR2 are SGHTA and FQGTGA. CDR3 amino acids: CASSPGGAVAFF. The CDR3 DNA reads TGTGCCAGCAGCCCAGGGGGCGCGGTAGCTTTCTTT.

This chain connects TRBV5-4 to TRBJ1-1, with D tentatively TRBD1 (6 bases). CDR1 and CDR2 from the germline V gene are SGHNT and YYREEE (reference sequence). This CDR3 region has 17 residues. Trimming took 3 bases from V and 3 from J, leaving 21 bases between them. The CDR3 is CASSSEGTGLIDTEAFF. The CDR3 DNA follows: TGTGCCAGCAGCTCTGAGGGTACAGGGCTCATCGACACTGAAGCTTTCTTT.

This sequence joins TRBV6-1 and TRBJ1-3; possible D gene TRBD1, 5 bases. The V end was cut by 2 bases, the J end by 0 bases, with 11 bases between. The germline gives CDR1 MNHNS, CDR2 SASEGT. There are 16 residues in the CDR3. The CDR3 is CASSERQILSGNTIYF. In DNA, the CDR3 is TGTGCCAGCAGTGAACGACAGATACTCTCTGGAAACACCATATATTTT.

The chain carries TRBV30 and TRBJ1-6, with 10 bases lining up with TRBD1. The ends lost 3 bases at V and 0 bases at J; junction bases unmatched: 5. The CDR3 consists of 17 residues. Germline V gives CDR1 GTSNPN, CDR2 SVGIG (reference sequence). CDR3 in amino acids: CAWRRTGGYSYNSPLHF. In nucleotides, the CDR3 is TGTGCCTGGAGGAGGACAGGGGGTTACTCCTATAATTCACCCCTCCACTTT.